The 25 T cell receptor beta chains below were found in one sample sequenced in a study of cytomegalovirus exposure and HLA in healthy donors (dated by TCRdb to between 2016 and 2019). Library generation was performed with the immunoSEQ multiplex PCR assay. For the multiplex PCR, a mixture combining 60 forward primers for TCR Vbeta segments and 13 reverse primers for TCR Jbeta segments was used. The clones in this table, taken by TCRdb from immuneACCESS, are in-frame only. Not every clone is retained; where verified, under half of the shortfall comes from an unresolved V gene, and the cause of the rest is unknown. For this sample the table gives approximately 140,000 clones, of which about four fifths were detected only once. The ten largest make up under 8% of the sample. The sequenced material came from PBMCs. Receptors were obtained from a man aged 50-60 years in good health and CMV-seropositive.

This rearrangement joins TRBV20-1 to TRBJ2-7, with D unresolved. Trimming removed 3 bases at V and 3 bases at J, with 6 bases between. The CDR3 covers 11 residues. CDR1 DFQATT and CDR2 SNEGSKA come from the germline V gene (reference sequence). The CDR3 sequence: CSASNSYEQYF. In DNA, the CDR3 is TGCAGTGCTAGTAACAGCTACGAGCAGTACTTC.

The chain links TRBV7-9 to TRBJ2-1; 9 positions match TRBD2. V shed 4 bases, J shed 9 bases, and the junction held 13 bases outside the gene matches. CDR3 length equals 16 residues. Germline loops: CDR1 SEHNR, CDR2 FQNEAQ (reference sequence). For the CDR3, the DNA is TGTGCCAGCAGCTCCCCCGCGGCTAGCGGGATGGGTGAGCAGTTCTTC. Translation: CASSSPAASGMGEQFF.

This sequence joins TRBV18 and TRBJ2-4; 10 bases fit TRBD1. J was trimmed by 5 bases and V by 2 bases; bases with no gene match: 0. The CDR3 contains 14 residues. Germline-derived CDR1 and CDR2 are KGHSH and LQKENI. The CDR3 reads CASSPDRGQNIQYF. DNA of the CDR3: TGTGCCAGCTCACCAGACAGGGGGCAAAACATTCAGTACTTC.

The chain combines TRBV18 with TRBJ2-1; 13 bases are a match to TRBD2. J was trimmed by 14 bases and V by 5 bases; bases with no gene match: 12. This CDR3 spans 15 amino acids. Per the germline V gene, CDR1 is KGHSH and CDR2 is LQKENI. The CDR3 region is CASSAETSGRAPEFF. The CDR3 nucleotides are TGTGCCAGCTCAGCCGAAACTAGCGGGAGGGCACCGGAGTTCTTC.

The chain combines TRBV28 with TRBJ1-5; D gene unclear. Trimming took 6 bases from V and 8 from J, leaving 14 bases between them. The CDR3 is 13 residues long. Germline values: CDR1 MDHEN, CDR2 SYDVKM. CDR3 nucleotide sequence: TGTGCCAGCAGGCTGACATCAGTCGAGCCCCAGCATTTT. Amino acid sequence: CASRLTSVEPQHF.

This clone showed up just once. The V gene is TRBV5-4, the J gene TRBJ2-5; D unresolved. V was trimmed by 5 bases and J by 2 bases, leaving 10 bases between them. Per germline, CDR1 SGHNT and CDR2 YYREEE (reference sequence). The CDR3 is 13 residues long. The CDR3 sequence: CASRPHTQETQYF. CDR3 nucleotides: TGTGCCAGCAGGCCACACACACAAGAGACCCAGTACTTC.

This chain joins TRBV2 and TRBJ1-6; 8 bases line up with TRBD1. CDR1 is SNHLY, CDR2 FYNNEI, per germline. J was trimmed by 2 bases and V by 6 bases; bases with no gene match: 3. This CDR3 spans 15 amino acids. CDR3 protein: CASRATGAYNSPLHF. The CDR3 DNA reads TGTGCCAGCAGAGCGACAGGGGCCTATAATTCACCCCTCCACTTT.

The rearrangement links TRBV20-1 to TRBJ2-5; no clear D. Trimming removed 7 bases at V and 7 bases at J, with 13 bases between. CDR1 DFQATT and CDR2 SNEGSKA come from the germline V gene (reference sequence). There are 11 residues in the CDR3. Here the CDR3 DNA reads TGCAGTGTCCCACTTTCGGTGACCCAGTACTTC. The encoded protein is CSVPLSVTQYF.

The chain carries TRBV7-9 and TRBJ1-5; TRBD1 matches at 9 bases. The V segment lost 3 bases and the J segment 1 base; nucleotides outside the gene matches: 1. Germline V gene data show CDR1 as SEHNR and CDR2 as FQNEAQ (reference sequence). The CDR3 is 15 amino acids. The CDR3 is CASSFGTGSNQPQHF. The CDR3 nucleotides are TGTGCCAGCAGCTTTGGGACAGGGAGCAATCAGCCCCAGCATTTT.

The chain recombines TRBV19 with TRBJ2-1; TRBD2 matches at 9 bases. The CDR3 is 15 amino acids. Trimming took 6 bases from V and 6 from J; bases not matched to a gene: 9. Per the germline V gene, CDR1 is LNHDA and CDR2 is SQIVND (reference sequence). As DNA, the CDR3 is TGTGCCAGTAGCGTGGGACTAGCAAGTTCCAATGAGCAGTTCTTC. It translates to CASSVGLASSNEQFF.

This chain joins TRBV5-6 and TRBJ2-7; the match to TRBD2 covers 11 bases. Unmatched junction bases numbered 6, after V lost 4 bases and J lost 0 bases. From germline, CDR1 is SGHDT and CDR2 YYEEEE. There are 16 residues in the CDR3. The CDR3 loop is CASSPSLAGASYEQYF. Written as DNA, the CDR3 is TGTGCCAGCAGCCCTTCACTAGCGGGAGCCTCCTACGAGCAGTACTTC.

CDR3 DNA sequence: TGTGCCAGCAGTTTAAAAGGGGTCGTAGACTATGGCTACACCTTC. Its protein product is CASSLKGVVDYGYTF. This chain connects TRBV28 to TRBJ1-2; the D gene is possibly TRBD1 (5 bases). V was clipped by 2 bases and J by 3 bases, with 13 bases between them. Germline V gene lookup returns CDR1 MDHEN and CDR2 SYDVKM. This CDR3 is 15 amino acids long.

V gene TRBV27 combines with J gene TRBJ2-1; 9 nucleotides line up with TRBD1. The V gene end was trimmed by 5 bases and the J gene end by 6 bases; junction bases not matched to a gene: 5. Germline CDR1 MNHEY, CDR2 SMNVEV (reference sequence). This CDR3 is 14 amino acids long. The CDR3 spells CASSNRGRVNEQFF. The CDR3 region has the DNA TGTGCCAGCAGTAACAGGGGGCGGGTCAATGAGCAGTTCTTC.

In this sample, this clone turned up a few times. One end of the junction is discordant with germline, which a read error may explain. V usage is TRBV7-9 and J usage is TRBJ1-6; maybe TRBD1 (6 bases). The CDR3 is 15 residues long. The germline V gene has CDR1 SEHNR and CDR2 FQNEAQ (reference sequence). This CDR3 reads CSSSSTRSGDSPLHF. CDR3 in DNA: TGTTCCAGCAGTTCAACCAGGTCAGGGGATTCACCCCTCCACTTT.

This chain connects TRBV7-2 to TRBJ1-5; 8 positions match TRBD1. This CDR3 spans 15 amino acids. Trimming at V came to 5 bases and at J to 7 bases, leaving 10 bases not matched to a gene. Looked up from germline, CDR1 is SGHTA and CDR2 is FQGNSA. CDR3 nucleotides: TGTGCCAGCAGCACGGAGGACAGGGACAGCCAGCCCCAGCATTTT. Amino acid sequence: CASSTEDRDSQPQHF. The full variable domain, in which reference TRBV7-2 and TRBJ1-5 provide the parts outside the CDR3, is GAGVSQSPSNKVTEKGKDVELRCDPISGHTALYWYRQSLGQGLEFLIYFQGNSAPDKSGLPSDRFSAERTGGSVSTLTIQRTQQEDSAVYLCASSTEDRDSQPQHFGDGTRLSIL.

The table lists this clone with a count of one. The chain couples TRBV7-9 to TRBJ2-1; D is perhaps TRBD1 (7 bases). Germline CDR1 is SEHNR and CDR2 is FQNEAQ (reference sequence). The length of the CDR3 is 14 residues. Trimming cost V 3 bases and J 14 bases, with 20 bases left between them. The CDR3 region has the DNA TGTGCCAGCAGCTTCTACGACAGGGAGGCGCCCAAGTTCTTC. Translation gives CASSFYDREAPKFF.

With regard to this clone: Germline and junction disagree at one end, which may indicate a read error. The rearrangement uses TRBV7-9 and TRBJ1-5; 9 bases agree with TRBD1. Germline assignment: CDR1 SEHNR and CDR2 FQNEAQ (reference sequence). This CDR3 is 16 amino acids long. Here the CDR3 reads CSSSRQGEGSHQPQHF. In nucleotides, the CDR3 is TGTTCCAGCAGCCGACAGGGGGAGGGGAGCCATCAGCCCCAGCATTTT.

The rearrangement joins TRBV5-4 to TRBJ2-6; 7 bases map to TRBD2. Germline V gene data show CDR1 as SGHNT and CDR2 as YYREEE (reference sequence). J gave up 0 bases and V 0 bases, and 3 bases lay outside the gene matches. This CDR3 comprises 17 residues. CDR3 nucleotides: TGTGCCAGCAGCTTGGATGGGGGGGTCTCTGGGGCCAACGTCCTGACTTTC. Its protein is CASSLDGGVSGANVLTF.

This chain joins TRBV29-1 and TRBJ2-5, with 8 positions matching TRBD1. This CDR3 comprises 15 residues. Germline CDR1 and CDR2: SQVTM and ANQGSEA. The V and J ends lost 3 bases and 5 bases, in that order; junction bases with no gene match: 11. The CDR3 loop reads CSVDPGGQGRETQYF. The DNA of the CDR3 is TGCAGCGTTGACCCGGGTGGACAGGGCAGGGAGACCCAGTACTTC.

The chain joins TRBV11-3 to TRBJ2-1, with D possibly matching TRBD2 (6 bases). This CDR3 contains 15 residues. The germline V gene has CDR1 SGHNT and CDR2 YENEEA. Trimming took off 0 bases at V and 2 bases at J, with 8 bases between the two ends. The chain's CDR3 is CASSLEEGPYNEQFF. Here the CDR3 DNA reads TGTGCCAGCAGCTTAGAGGAGGGGCCCTACAATGAGCAGTTCTTC.

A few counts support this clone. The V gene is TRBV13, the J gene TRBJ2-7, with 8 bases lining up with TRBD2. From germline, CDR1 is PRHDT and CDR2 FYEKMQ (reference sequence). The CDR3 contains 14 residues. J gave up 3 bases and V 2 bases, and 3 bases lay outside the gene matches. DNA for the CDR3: TGTGCCAGCAGCTTACAACTAGCGGTCTACGAGCAGTACTTC. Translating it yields CASSLQLAVYEQYF. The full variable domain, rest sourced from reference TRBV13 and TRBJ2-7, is AAGVIQSPRHLIKEKRETATLKCYPIPRHDTVYWYQQGPGQDPQFLISFYEKMQSDKGSIPDRFSAQQFSDYHSELNMSSLELGDSALYFCASSLQLAVYEQYFGPGTRLTVT.

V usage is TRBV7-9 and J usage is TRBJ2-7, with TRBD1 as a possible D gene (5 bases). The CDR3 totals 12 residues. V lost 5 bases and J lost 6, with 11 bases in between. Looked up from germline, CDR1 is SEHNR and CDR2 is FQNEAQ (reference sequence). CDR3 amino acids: CASSVTGSEQYF. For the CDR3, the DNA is TGTGCCAGCAGCGTAACAGGATCCGAGCAGTACTTC.

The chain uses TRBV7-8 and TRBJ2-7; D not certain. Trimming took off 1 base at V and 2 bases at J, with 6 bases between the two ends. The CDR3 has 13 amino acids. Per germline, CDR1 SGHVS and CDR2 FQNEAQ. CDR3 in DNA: TGTGCCAGCAGCTTAGACCGAGCCTACGAGCAGTACTTC. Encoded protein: CASSLDRAYEQYF. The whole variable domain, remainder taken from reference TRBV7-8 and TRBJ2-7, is GAGVSQSPRYKVAKRGQDVALRCDPISGHVSLFWYQQALGQGPEFLTYFQNEAQLDKSGLPSDRFFAERPEGSVSTLKIQRTQQEDSAVYLCASSLDRAYEQYFGPGTRLTVT.

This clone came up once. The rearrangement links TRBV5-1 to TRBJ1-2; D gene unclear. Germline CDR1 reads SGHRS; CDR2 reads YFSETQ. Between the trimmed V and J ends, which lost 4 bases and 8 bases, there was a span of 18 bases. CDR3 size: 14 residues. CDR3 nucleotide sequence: TGCGCCAGCAGCCCCCAGCCGGGGTCGAGCGGCTACACCTTC. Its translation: CASSPQPGSSGYTF.

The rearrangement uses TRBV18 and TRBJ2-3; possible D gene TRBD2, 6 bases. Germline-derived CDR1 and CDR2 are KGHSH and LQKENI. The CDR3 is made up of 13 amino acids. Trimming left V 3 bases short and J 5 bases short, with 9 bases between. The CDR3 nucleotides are TGTGCCAGCTCACCCGGGGACTTAGATACGCAGTATTTT. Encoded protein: CASSPGDLDTQYF. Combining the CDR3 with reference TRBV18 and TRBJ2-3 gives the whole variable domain NAGVMQNPRHLVRRRGQEARLRCSPMKGHSHVYWYRQLPEEGLKFMVYLQKENIIDESGMPKERFSAEFPKEGPSILRIQQVVRGDSAAYFCASSPGDLDTQYFGPGTRLTVL.